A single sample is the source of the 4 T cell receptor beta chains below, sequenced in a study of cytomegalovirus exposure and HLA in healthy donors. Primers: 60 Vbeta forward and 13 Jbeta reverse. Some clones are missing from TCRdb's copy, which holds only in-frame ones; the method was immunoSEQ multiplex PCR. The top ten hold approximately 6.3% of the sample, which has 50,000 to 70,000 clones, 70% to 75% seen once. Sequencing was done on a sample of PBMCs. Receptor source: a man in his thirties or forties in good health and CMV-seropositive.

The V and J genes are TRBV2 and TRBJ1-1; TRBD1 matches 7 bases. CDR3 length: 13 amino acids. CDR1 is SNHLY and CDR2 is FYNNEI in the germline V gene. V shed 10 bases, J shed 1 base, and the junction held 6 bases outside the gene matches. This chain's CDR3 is CATTGTANTEAFF. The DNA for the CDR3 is TGTGCCACCACCGGGACAGCGAACACTGAAGCTTTCTTT.

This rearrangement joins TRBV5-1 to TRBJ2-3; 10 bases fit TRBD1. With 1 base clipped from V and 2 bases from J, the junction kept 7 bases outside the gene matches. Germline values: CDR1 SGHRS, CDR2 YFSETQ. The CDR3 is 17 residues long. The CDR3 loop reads CASSLIGTGADTDTQYF. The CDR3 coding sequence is TGCGCCAGCAGCTTGATAGGGACAGGGGCGGACACAGATACGCAGTATTTT.

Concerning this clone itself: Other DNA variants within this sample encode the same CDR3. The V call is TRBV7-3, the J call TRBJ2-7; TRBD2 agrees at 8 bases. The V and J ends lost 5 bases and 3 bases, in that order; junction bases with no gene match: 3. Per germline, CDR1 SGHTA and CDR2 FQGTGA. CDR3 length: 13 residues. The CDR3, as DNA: TGTGCCAGCAGCCCCAGCGGGGGCTACGAGCAGTACTTC. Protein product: CASSPSGGYEQYF.

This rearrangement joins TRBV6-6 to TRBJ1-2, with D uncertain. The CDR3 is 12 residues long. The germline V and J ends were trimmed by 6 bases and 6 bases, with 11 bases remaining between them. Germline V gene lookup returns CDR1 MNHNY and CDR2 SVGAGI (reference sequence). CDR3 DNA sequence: TGTGCCAGCAGGGCAGGTCAGGATGGCTACACCTTC. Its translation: CASRAGQDGYTF.